Shown below are 24 T cell receptor beta chains from a single sample sequenced in a study of blood T cell repertoires in COVID-19. Measured with immunoSEQ multiplex PCR; TCRdb has only the in-frame clones, and not every one. The data hold about 280,000 clones, with around nine tenths observed a single time. The sample taken for sequencing was peripheral blood. Receptors originate from a man aged 40-55 years with active or convalescent COVID-19.

J is TRBJ2-1 and V is TRBV28; D unclear. Between the trimmed V and J ends, which lost 3 bases and 0 bases, there was a span of 15 bases. This CDR3 spans 17 amino acids. Per germline, CDR1 MDHEN and CDR2 SYDVKM. In nucleotides, the CDR3 is TGTGCCAGCAGTTTTTGGGTCGTACAGAGCTCCTACAATGAGCAGTTCTTC. Translation: CASSFWVVQSSYNEQFF. Variable domain in full (rest from reference TRBV28 and TRBJ2-1): DVKVTQSSRYLVKRTGEKVFLECVQDMDHENMFWYRQDPGLGLRLIYFSYDVKMKEKGDIPEGYSVSREKKERFSLILESASTNQTSMYLCASSFWVVQSSYNEQFFGPGTRLTVL.

This chain joins TRBV5-5 and TRBJ2-2; 10 nucleotides line up with TRBD1. Germline V lookup: CDR1 SGHKS, CDR2 YYEKEE (reference sequence). V dropped 5 bases and J dropped 5; count of bases not matched to a gene: 9. The CDR3 length is 16 residues. The CDR3 spells CASRPAGTGVTGELFF. The DNA of the CDR3 is TGTGCCAGCAGACCCGCCGGGACAGGGGTTACCGGGGAGCTGTTTTTT.

The chain is built from TRBV6-1 and TRBJ1-1; no firm D call. Germline CDR1 reads MNHNS; CDR2 reads SASEGT. The CDR3 is made up of 16 amino acids. The V gene lost 0 bases and the J gene lost 3 bases, with 14 bases spanning the gap. The CDR3 here is CASSEAEGLRYTEAFF. The CDR3 region has the DNA TGTGCCAGCAGTGAAGCCGAGGGTTTACGGTACACTGAAGCTTTCTTT.

CDR3 in DNA: TGTGCCAGCAGCCAAATTTGGCGTGAAACCAGGGGAGACTATGGCTACACCTTC. Amino acid sequence: CASSQIWRETRGDYGYTF. The chain carries TRBV14 and TRBJ1-2, with D possibly matching TRBD1 (6 bases). With 2 bases removed from V and 3 bases from J, the gap between germline ends came to 22 bases. This CDR3 comprises 18 residues. Germline V lookup: CDR1 SGHDN, CDR2 FVKESK.

The chain links TRBV9 to TRBJ1-6; 7 bases agree with TRBD1. The length of the CDR3 is 15 residues. Germline V gives CDR1 SGDLS, CDR2 YYNGEE. V shed 2 bases, J shed 6 bases, and the junction held 5 bases outside the gene matches. CDR3 region: CASSVRDRVNSPLHF. CDR3 bases: TGTGCCAGCAGCGTGCGGGACAGAGTTAATTCACCCCTCCACTTT.

J is TRBJ2-1 and V is TRBV28; tentative D call: TRBD2 (7 bases). CDR1 is MDHEN, CDR2 SYDVKM, per germline. Deletions cut 5 bases from V and 2 bases from J, with 19 bases between. The CDR3 has 17 amino acids. The CDR3 DNA sequence: TGTGCCAGCAGTCCGTTTAGGGGGGGAGGTACCTACAATGAGCAGTTCTTC. Translated, it gives CASSPFRGGGTYNEQFF.

The chain has TRBV2 and TRBJ1-1, with a possible D match to TRBD1 (5 bases). Trimming left V 3 bases short and J 6 bases short, with 11 bases between. This CDR3 has 13 amino acids. CDR1 and CDR2 from the germline V gene are SNHLY and FYNNEI. In nucleotides, the CDR3 is TGTGCCAGCAGTGAGAATTGGGACTCTGAAGCTTTCTTT. This encodes CASSENWDSEAFF. The entire variable domain, with the rest obtained from reference TRBV2 and TRBJ1-1, is as follows: EPEVTQTPSHQVTQMGQEVILRCVPISNHLYFYWYRQILGQKVEFLVSFYNNEISEKSEIFDDQFSVERPDGSNFTLKIRSTKLEDSAMYFCASSENWDSEAFFGQGTRLTVV.

This clone has only a few counts. The rearrangement joins TRBV10-1 to TRBJ2-3; TRBD1 matches at 9 bases. Germline-derived CDR1 and CDR2 are WNHNN and SYGVQD (reference sequence). This CDR3 spans 15 amino acids. V trimming: 11 bases; J trimming: 6 bases; junction bases outside the gene matches: 15. Written as DNA, the CDR3 is TGCGCCGCCATTGCTGGACAGGGGTTCGGGGATACGCAGTATTTT. Protein product: CAAIAGQGFGDTQYF.

A few counts support this clone. This chain links TRBV28 with TRBJ1-4; D might be TRBD1 (6 bases). V was shortened by 1 base and J by 8 bases, with 14 bases between the two germline ends. Germline CDR1 is MDHEN and CDR2 is SYDVKM. The CDR3 contains 15 residues. The CDR3 region is CASSLSFGGQEKLFF. In DNA form, the CDR3 reads TGTGCCAGCAGTTTATCATTCGGGGGGCAGGAAAAACTGTTTTTT.

The chain combines TRBV19 with TRBJ2-2, with D perhaps TRBD2 (5 bases). V shed 3 bases and J shed 3 bases, with 14 bases lying between them. This CDR3 spans 16 amino acids. Germline CDR1 is LNHDA and CDR2 is SQIVND (reference sequence). This chain's CDR3 is CASSIWGSGYTGELFF. The CDR3 DNA sequence: TGTGCCAGTAGTATCTGGGGAAGCGGATACACCGGGGAGCTGTTTTTT.

This clone was seen a few times. The DNA of the CDR3 is TGTGCCATCAGTGCTTCTGGGGGCGACTATGGCTACACCTTC. Its protein product is CAISASGGDYGYTF. V gene TRBV10-3 combines with J gene TRBJ1-2; tentative D call: TRBD1 (6 bases). Germline CDR1 and CDR2: ENHRY and SYGVKD. CDR3 length: 14 amino acids. Between the trimmed V and J ends, which lost 4 bases and 3 bases, there was a span of 12 bases.

CDR3 amino acids: CASSQGEQPQHF. CDR3 in DNA: TGTGCCAGCAGCCAGGGGGAACAGCCCCAGCATTTT. The V gene is TRBV12-3 or TRBV12-4, the J gene TRBJ1-5, with 7 bases aligning to TRBD1. The CDR3 spans 12 residues. V dropped 6 bases and J dropped 7; count of bases not matched to a gene: 3.

The rearrangement links TRBV28 to TRBJ1-3; 9 bases line up with TRBD1. With 5 bases clipped from V and 8 bases from J, the junction kept 4 bases outside the gene matches. Germline assignment: CDR1 MDHEN and CDR2 SYDVKM. The CDR3 is made up of 13 amino acids. The CDR3 sequence: CASSGGQGHTIYF. In DNA, the CDR3 is TGTGCCAGCAGTGGAGGACAGGGGCACACCATATATTTT.

This chain uses TRBV12-3 or TRBV12-4 with TRBJ1-3; unclear D gene. The CDR3 is made up of 12 amino acids. Trimming removed 3 bases from V and 8 bases from J, with 8 bases in between. CDR3 region: CASSFGVDTIYF. Written as DNA, the CDR3 is TGTGCCAGCAGTTTCGGGGTGGACACCATATATTTT.

The chain is built from TRBV9 and TRBJ2-1; tentatively, D is TRBD2 (6 bases). The germline V gene has CDR1 SGDLS and CDR2 YYNGEE. The CDR3 spans 12 residues. Trimming stripped 0 bases from V and 10 bases from J, with 8 bases between. CDR3 in DNA: TGTGCCAGCAGCGTAGTTCGGGGGGAGCAGTTCTTC. Translated, it gives CASSVVRGEQFF.

This clone occurred a few times. The genes are TRBV7-9 and TRBJ2-1, with D hard to call. Germline-derived CDR1 and CDR2 are SEHNR and FQNEAQ (reference sequence). This CDR3 spans 14 amino acids. The ends were cut back, 2 bases at V and 5 bases at J, with 10 bases in the middle. The CDR3 sequence is CASSLLRVNNEQFF. CDR3 nucleotides: TGTGCCAGCAGCTTACTACGGGTAAACAATGAGCAGTTCTTC.

V and J are TRBV6-5 and TRBJ2-7; 7 bases fit TRBD1. The CDR3 is 15 amino acids. The ends lost 7 bases at V and 2 bases at J; junction bases unmatched: 11. Germline V gene lookup returns CDR1 MNHEY and CDR2 SVGAGI. In nucleotides, the CDR3 is TGTGCCAGCACTCTAACTCCCGGGACAGCCTACGAGCAGTACTTC. It codes for CASTLTPGTAYEQYF.

This clone was found once. V usage is TRBV9 and J usage is TRBJ2-2; the D is unclear. Germline assignment: CDR1 SGDLS and CDR2 YYNGEE. V lost 1 base and J 5 bases, leaving 6 bases between the germline ends. The CDR3 has 13 residues. The CDR3 protein is CASSVSQTGELFF. The CDR3 bases are TGTGCCAGCAGCGTATCTCAGACCGGGGAGCTGTTTTTT.

The rearrangement uses TRBV2 and TRBJ2-5; 11 nucleotides line up with TRBD2. The CDR3 has 15 amino acids. V shed 6 bases, J shed 3 bases, and the junction held 6 bases outside the gene matches. Germline V CDR1 and CDR2: SNHLY, FYNNEI. The CDR3 loop reads CASSQLAGVKETQYF. CDR3 sequence (DNA): TGTGCCAGCAGCCAACTAGCGGGAGTAAAAGAGACCCAGTACTTC.

J is TRBJ2-1 and V is TRBV7-3; D ambiguous. CDR3 length: 14 amino acids. V shed 3 bases and J shed 0 bases, with 6 bases lying between them. The V gene's germline CDR1 is SGHTA and CDR2 FQGTGA. The chain's CDR3 is CASSLRSSYNEQFF. Here the CDR3 DNA reads TGTGCCAGCAGCTTGAGAAGCTCCTACAATGAGCAGTTCTTC.

This clone has only one observation. This chain's CDR3 is CASSGLPASSTDTQYF. In DNA form, the CDR3 reads TGTGCCAGCAGCGGACTCCCTGCGTCGAGCACAGATACGCAGTATTTT. V is TRBV2 and J is TRBJ2-3, with a possible D match to TRBD2 (5 bases). The CDR3 has 16 amino acids. Per the germline V gene, CDR1 is SNHLY and CDR2 is FYNNEI. V was clipped by 6 bases and J by 0 bases, with 16 bases between them.

The chain carries TRBV3-1 (or the pseudogene TRBV3-2) and TRBJ1-5; tentative D call: TRBD1 (5 bases). CDR1 is LGHDT, CDR2 YNNKEL, per germline (reference sequence). The CDR3 totals 13 residues. V was trimmed by 2 bases and J by 6 bases, leaving 8 bases between them. The CDR3 sequence: CASSQQGGQPQHF. CDR3 nucleotide sequence: TGTGCCAGCAGCCAACAGGGAGGTCAGCCCCAGCATTTT.

The V call is TRBV5-1, the J call TRBJ2-5; 8 bases map to TRBD2. Germline V lookup: CDR1 SGHRS, CDR2 YFSETQ. The CDR3 is made up of 15 amino acids. The V and J ends lost 4 bases and 2 bases, in that order; junction bases with no gene match: 7. The CDR3 reads CASSISGNTQETQYF. The DNA for the CDR3 is TGCGCCAGCAGCATTAGCGGGAACACACAAGAGACCCAGTACTTC.

This sequence joins TRBV5-4 and TRBJ1-3; 8 positions match TRBD1. Germline V CDR1 and CDR2: SGHNT, YYREEE (reference sequence). V lost 4 bases and J lost 3; bases outside the gene matches: 6. The CDR3 extends over 15 amino acids. The CDR3 nucleotides are TGTGCCAGCAGCATGCAGGGGGCTGTTGGAAACACCATATATTTT. Translated, it gives CASSMQGAVGNTIYF.